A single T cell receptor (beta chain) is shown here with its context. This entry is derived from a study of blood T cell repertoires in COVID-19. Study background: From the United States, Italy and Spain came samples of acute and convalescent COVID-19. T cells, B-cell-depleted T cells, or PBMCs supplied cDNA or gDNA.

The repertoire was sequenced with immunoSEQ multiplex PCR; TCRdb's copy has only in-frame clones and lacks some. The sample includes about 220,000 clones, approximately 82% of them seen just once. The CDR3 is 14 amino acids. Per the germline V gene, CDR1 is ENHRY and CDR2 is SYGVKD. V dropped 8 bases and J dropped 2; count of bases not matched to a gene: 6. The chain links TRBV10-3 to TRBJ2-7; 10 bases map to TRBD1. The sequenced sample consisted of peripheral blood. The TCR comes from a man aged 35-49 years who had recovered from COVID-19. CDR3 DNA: TGTGCCATCGGTAGGACAGGGGGGGCCTACGAGCAGTACTTC. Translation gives CAIGRTGGAYEQYF.